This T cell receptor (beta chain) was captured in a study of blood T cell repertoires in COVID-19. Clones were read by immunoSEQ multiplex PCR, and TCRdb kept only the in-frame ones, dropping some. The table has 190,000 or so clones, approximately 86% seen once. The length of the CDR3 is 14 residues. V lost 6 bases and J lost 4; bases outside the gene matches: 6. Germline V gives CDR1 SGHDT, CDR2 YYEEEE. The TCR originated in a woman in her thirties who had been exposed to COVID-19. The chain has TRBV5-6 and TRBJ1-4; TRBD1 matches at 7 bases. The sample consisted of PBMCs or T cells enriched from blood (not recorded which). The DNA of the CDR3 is TGTGCCAGCACCGACAGGGATTATAATGAAAAACTGTTTTTT. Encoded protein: CASTDRDYNEKLFF.